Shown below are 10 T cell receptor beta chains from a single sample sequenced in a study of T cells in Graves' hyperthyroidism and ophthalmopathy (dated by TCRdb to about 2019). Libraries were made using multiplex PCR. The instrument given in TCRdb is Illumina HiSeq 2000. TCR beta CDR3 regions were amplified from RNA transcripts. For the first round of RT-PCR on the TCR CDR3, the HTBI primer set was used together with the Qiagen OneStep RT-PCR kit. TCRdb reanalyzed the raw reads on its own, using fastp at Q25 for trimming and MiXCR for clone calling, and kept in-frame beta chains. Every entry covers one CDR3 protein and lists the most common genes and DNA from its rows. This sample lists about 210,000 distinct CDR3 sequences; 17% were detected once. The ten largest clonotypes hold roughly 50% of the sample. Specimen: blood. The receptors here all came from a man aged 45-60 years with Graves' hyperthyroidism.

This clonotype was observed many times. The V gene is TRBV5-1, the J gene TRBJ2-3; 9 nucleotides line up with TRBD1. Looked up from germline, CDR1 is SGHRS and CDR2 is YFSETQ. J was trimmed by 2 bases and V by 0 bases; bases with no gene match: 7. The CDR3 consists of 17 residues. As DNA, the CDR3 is TGCGCCAGCAGCTTGGTTCGGACAGGGGAATTCACAGATACGCAGTATTTT. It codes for CASSLVRTGEFTDTQYF.

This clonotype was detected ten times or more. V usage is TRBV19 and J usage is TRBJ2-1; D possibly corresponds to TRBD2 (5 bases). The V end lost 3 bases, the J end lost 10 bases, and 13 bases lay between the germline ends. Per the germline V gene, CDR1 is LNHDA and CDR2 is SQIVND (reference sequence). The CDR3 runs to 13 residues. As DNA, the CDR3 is TGTGCCAGTAGTATTCGTTCGGGGTGGGAGCAGTTCTTC. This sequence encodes CASSIRSGWEQFF.

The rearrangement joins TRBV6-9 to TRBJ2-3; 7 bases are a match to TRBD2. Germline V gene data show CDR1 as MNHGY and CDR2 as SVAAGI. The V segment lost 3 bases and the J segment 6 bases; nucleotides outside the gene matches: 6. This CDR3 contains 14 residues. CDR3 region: CASSYGAGADTQYF. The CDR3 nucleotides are TGTGCCAGCAGTTACGGTGCGGGAGCGGATACGCAGTATTTT.

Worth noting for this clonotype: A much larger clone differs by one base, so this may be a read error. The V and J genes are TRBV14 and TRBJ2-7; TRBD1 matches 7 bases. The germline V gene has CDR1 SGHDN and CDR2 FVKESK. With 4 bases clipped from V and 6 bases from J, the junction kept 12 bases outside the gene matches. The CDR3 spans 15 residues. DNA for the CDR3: TGTGCCAGCAGCCGGCGAGGTAGGGGGCCGCGCGAGCAGTACTTC. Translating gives CASSRRGRGPREQYF.

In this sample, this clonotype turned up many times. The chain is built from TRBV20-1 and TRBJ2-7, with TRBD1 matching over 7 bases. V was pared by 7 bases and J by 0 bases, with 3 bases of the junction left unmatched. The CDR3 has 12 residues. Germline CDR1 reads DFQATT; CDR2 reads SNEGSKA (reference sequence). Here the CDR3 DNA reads TGCAGTGTGGCAGGGGGCTCCTACGAGCAGTACTTC. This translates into CSVAGGSYEQYF.

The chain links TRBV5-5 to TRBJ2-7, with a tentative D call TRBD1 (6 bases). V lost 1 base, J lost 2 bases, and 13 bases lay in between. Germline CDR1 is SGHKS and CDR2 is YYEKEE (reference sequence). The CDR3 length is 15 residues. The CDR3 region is CASSLSGVSPYEQYF. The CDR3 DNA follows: TGTGCCAGCAGCTTGTCAGGGGTTTCTCCCTACGAGCAGTACTTC.

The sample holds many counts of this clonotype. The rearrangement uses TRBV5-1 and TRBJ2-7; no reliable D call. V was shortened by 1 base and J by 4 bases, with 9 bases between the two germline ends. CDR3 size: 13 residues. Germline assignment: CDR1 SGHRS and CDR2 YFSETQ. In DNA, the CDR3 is TGCGCCAGCAGCTTGTACGGCGGATACGAGCAGTACTTC. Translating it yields CASSLYGGYEQYF.

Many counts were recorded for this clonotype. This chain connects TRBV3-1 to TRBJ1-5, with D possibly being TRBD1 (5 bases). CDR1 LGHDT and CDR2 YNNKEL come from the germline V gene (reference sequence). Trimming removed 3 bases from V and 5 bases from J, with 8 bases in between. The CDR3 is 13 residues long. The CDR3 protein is CASSHQGYQPQHF. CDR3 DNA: TGTGCCAGCAGCCATCAGGGCTATCAGCCCCAGCATTTT.

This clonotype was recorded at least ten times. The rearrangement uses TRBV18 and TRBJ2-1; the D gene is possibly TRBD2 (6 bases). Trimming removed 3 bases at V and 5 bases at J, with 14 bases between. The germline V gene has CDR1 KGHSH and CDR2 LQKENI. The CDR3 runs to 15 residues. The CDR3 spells CASSPPTSPHNEQFF. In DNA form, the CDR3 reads TGTGCCAGCTCACCGCCAACTAGCCCCCACAATGAGCAGTTCTTC.

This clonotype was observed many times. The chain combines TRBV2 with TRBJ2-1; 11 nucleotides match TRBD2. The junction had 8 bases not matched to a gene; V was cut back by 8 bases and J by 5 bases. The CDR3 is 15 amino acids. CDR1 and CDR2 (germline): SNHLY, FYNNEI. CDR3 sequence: CASHLLAGGNNEQFF. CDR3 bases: TGTGCCAGCCATCTTCTAGCGGGAGGAAACAATGAGCAGTTCTTC.